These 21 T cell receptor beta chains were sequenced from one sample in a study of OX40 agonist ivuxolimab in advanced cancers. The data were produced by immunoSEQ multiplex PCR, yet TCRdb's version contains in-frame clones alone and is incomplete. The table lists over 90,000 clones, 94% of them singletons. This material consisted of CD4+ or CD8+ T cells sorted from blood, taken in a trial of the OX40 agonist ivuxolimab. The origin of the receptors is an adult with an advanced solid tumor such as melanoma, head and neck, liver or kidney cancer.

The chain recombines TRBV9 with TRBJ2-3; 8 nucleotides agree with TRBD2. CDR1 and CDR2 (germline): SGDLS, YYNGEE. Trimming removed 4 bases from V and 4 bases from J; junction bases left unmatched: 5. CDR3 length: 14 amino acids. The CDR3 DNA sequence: TGTGCCAGCAGCTGGGGACTAGTGTCAGATACGCAGTATTTT. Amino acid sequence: CASSWGLVSDTQYF.

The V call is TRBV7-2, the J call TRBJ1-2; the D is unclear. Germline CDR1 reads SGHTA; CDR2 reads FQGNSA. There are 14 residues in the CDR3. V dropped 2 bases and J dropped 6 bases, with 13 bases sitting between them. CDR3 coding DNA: TGTGCCAGCAGCTTAAATTCAGATACCCATGGCTACACCTTC. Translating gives CASSLNSDTHGYTF.

CDR3 in amino acids: CASSYRGRVTEAFF. CDR3 DNA: TGTGCCAGCAGCTACAGGGGGCGGGTCACTGAAGCTTTCTTT. The chain has TRBV11-2 and TRBJ1-1; 9 nucleotides agree with TRBD1. Trimming at V came to 4 bases and at J to 4 bases, leaving 4 bases not matched to a gene. Germline CDR1 and CDR2: SGHAT and FQNNGV. The CDR3 extends over 14 amino acids. Variable domain in full (rest from reference TRBV11-2 and TRBJ1-1): EAGVAQSPRYKIIEKRQSVAFWCNPISGHATLYWYQQILGQGPKLLIQFQNNGVVDDSQLPKDRFSAERLKGVDSTLKIQPAKLEDSAVYLCASSYRGRVTEAFFGQGTRLTVV.

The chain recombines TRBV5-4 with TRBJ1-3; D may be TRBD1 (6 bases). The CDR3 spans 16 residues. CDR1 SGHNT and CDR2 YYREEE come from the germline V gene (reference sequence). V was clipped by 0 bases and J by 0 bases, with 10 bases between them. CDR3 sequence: CASSLADRVSGNTIYF. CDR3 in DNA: TGTGCCAGCAGCTTGGCGGACAGAGTCTCTGGAAACACCATATATTTT.

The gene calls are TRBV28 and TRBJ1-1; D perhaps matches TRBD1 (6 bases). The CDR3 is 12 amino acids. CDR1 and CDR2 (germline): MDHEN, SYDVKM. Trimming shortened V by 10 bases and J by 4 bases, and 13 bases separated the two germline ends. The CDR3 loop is CATNTGFTEAFF. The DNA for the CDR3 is TGTGCCACCAACACAGGGTTCACTGAAGCTTTCTTT.

CDR3 protein: CASSIMGNQPQHF. The DNA of the CDR3 is TGTGCCAGCAGCATAATGGGCAATCAGCCCCAGCATTTT. The chain uses TRBV11-2 and TRBJ1-5; D gene unclear. Germline CDR1 is SGHAT and CDR2 is FQNNGV. CDR3 length equals 13 residues. The V end lost 5 bases, the J end lost 2 bases, and 7 bases lay between the germline ends.

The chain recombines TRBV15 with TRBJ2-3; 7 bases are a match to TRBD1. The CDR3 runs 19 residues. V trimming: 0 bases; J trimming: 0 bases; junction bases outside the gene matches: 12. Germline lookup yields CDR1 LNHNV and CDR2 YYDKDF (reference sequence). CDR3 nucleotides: TGTGCCACCAGCAGAGATAGCAACAGGGGAACTTCTAGCACAGATACGCAGTATTTT. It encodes CATSRDSNRGTSSTDTQYF.

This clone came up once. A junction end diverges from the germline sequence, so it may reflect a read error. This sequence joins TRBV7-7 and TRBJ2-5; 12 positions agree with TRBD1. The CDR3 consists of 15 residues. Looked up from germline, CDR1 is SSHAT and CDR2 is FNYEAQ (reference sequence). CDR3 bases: TGTGCTAGCAGCTTAGGGACAGGGGGCAGGGAGACCCAGTACTTC. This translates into CASSLGTGGRETQYF.

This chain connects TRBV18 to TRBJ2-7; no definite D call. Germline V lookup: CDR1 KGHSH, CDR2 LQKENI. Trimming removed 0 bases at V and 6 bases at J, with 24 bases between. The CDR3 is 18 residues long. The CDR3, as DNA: TGTGCCAGCTCACCACCGCTTGAAAAGGGAACTCGTTTGGGCGAGCAGTACTTC. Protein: CASSPPLEKGTRLGEQYF.

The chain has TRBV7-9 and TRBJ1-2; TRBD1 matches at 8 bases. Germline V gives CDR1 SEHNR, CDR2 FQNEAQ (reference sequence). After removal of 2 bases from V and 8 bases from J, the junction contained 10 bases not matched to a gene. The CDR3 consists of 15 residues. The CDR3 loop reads CASSLLGDRPSGYTF. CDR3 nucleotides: TGTGCCAGCAGCTTACTCGGGGACAGGCCCTCGGGCTACACCTTC.

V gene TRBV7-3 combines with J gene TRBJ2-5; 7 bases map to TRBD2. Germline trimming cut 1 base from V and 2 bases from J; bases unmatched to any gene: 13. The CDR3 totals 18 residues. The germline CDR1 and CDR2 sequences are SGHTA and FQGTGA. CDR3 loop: CASSLNGGRSGKQETQYF. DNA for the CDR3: TGTGCCAGCAGCTTAAATGGAGGGCGGAGCGGGAAACAAGAGACCCAGTACTTC. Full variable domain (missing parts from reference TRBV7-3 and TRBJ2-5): GAGVSQTPSNKVTEKGKYVELRCDPISGHTALYWYRQSLGQGPEFLIYFQGTGAADDSGLPNDRFFAVRPEGSVSTLKIQRTERGDSAVYLCASSLNGGRSGKQETQYFGPGTRLLVL.

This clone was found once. CDR3 sequence (DNA): TGTGCCAGCAGCTTTGGGAGCAATCAGCCCCAGCATTTT. It codes for CASSFGSNQPQHF. The chain couples TRBV11-3 to TRBJ1-5, with D uncertain. The CDR3 runs 13 residues. Germline lookup yields CDR1 SGHNT and CDR2 YENEEA. With 3 bases removed from V and 1 base from J, the gap between germline ends came to 4 bases.

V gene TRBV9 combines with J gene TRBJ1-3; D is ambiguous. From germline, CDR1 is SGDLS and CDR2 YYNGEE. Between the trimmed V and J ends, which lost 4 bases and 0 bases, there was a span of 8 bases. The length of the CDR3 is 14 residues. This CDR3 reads CASSPLGSGNTIYF. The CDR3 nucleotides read TGTGCCAGCAGCCCCCTTGGCTCTGGAAACACCATATATTTT.

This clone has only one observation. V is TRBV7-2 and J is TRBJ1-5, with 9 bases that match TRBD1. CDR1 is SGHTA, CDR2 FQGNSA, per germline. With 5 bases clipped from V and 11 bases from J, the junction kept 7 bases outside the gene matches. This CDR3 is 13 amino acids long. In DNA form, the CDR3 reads TGTGCCAGCAGCATCCAGGGGGACAGGGCCCAGCATTTT. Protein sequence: CASSIQGDRAQHF.

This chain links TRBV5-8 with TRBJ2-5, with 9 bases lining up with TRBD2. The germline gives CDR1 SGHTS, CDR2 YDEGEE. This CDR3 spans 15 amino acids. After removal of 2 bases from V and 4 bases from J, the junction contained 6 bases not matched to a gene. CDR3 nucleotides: TGTGCCAGCAGCTTTAGCGGGGGCTACCGAGAGACCCAGTACTTC. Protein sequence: CASSFSGGYRETQYF.

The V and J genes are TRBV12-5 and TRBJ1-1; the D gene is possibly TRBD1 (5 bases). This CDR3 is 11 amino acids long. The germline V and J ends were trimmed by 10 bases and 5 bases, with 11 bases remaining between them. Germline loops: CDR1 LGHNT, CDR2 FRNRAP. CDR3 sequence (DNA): TGTGCTATGGGGGTTGCGACTGAAGCTTTCTTT. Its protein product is CAMGVATEAFF.

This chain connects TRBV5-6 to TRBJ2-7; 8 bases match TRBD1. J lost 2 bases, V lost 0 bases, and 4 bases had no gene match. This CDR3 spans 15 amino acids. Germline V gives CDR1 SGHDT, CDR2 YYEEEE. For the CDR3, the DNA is TGTGCCAGCAGCTTGGCCGGGACAGGACCCTACGAGCAGTACTTC. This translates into CASSLAGTGPYEQYF.

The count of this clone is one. The CDR3 loop reads CATSRGGEAGNGYTF. DNA for the CDR3: TGTGCCACCAGCAGAGGGGGTGAGGCGGGGAATGGCTACACCTTC. The V and J genes are TRBV15 and TRBJ1-2; D unclear. The CDR3 is 15 residues long. V lost 1 base and J 6 bases, leaving 15 bases between the germline ends. Germline loops: CDR1 LNHNV, CDR2 YYDKDF (reference sequence).

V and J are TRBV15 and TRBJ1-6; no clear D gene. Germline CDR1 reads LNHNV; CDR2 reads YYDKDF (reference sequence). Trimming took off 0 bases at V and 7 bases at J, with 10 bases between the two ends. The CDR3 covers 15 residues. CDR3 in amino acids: CATSRDLIRNSPLHF. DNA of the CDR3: TGTGCCACCAGCAGAGATTTAATTAGAAATTCACCCCTCCACTTT. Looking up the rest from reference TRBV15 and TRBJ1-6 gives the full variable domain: DAMVIQNPRYQVTQFGKPVTLSCSQTLNHNVMYWYQQKSSQAPKLLFHYYDKDFNNEADTPDNFQSRRPNTSFCFLDIRSPGLGDTAMYLCATSRDLIRNSPLHFGNGTRLTVT.

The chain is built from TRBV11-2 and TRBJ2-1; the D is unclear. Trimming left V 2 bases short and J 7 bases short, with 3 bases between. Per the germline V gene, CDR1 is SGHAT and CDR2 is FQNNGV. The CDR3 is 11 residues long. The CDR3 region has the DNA TGTGCCAGCAGCTTAACAAATGAGCAGTTCTTC. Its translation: CASSLTNEQFF.

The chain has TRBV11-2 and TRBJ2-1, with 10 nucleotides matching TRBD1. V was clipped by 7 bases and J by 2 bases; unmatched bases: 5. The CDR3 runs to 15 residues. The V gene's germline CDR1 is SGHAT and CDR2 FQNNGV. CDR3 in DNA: TGTGCCAGCACCAAAGGACAGGGGGCCTACAATGAGCAGTTCTTC. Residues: CASTKGQGAYNEQFF.